This TCR beta chain emerged from a study of cytomegalovirus exposure and HLA in healthy donors. In the study overall: The roughly 670 first-cohort repertoires shared a platform with the roughly 130 validation repertoires, as reported in a later analysis. Whole-study results and caveats: In vitro testing confirmed a few CMV-associated chains as specific for CMV antigens. According to the study, around 160 TCR beta chains were cytomegalovirus-associated.

For this clone: Its antigen is not identified.

The donors were members of the validation cohort, which comprised 120 subjects and was separate from the first cohort of some 680 subjects. Trimming removed 2 bases from V and 10 bases from J, with 9 bases in between. Germline loops: CDR1 KGHSH, CDR2 LQKENI. CDR3 length equals 12 residues. Generated by immunoSEQ multiplex PCR, the TCRdb table keeps only in-frame clones and is missing some. The profile shows 110,000 to 150,000 clones, 94% of them singletons. The chain recombines TRBV18 with TRBJ2-1, with no clear D. This clonotype was obtained from a man aged 18-30 years in good health and CMV-seropositive. Sample: PBMCs. The CDR3 loop is CASSPVGTEQFF. CDR3 nucleotide sequence: TGTGCCAGCTCACCAGTGGGCACCGAGCAGTTCTTC.